This T cell receptor (beta chain) was recovered during a study of vaccination effects on CD4 cells after COVID-19 (dated 2022 in TCRdb). For the wider study: The ViraFEST assay stimulated PBMC with viral peptide pools and then used TCR sequencing to identify antigen-specific CD4+ T cell clonotypes by expansion. Two doses of either the BNT162b2 or the mRNA-1273 mRNA SARS-CoV-2 vaccine were administered to participants. SARS-CoV-2 spike-specific CD4+ TCR repertoires from before and after mRNA vaccination were compared in COVID-19 convalescent patients and in infection-naive vaccine recipients. The full study included roughly 11 COVID-19 convalescent patients and a few SARS-CoV-2-naive healthy vaccine recipients. The Oncomine TCR Beta short-read assay on an Illumina iSeq 100 was used to sequence cultures from other donors in the study. Pre-vaccine samples were drawn from two convalescent patients 16 days and one week before the first dose, at 142 and 148 days after COVID-19 diagnosis. Each well held 2 million to 2.5 million PBMC cultured in IMDM containing around 5% human AB serum, around 9.3 IU/ml IL-2 and gentamicin, along with 8 to 10 ug/ml peptides.

The library relied on the immunoSEQ multiplex PCR assay. DNA from the cultured and isolated CD4+ T cells underwent TCR beta CDR3 sequencing. In the paper's pipeline: Non-productive TCR sequences were discarded, and reads were trimmed to the CDR3 region, with only CDR3s of 7 or more amino acids retained. The MANAFEST web app was used to identify antigen-specific clonotypes by comparing expansion in peptide wells with expansion in reference cultures. Positive clones required FDR<0.05 expansion versus reference and all other wells, odds ratio above 5, and frequency above 0.1% in two replicate wells. A clonotype was defined as cross-reactive if the clonotype was significantly expanded both in SARS-CoV-2 spike wells and in at least one common cold coronavirus spike condition. CDR3 similarity was assessed by Levenshtein distance with the stringdist R package, and unrooted trees were built with ape in R 3.6.1. The clones in this table, taken by TCRdb from immuneACCESS, are in-frame only. Not every clone is retained; where verified, under half of the shortfall comes from an unresolved V gene, and the cause of the rest is unknown. The V and J calls and clone size were taken over from that table, and D and trimming were inferred from the DNA. The sample table lists about 51,000 clones, 70% to 75% of them with a count of one. Of the sample, roughly 8.6% falls within the top ten clones.

Concerning this clone: The clone's antigen remains unknown. Base qualities are not at hand, and no much larger clone is one base apart.

Results and caveats for the whole study, not just this receptor: In convalescent patients, the post-vaccine spike-reactive repertoire consisted mainly of new vaccine-induced clones, largely distinct from infection-induced clones. The study was limited by a small number of convalescent patients, and early post-infection timepoints were lacking. Marked clonal contraction was observed in both infection-induced and vaccine-induced clones at late post-vaccination timepoints, consistent with waning T cell responses.

After approximately eleven days of culture, CD4+ T cells were isolated with the EasySep CD4+ T cell isolation kit. PCR-confirmed SARS-CoV-2 infection had occurred in convalescent patients between March and December 2020, before the Alpha, Beta and Delta variants emerged in the United States. On days 3 and 7, half of the culture medium was replaced with fresh IL-2-containing medium. Unless noted otherwise, every peptide stimulation condition was cultured in triplicate wells. PBMC were separated from whole blood using Ficoll-Paque Plus gradient centrifugation and were then either cryopreserved at -140C or used fresh. The QIAamp micro DNA kit was used to extract genomic DNA from the cultured CD4+ T cells. Trimming costs V 5 bases and J 5 bases, and their ends lie 10 bases apart. CDR1 and CDR2 were assigned from the germline V gene as SGHTA and FQGNSA. The CDR3 measures 13 amino acids from cysteine to phenylalanine. Only the CDR3 DNA is retained, 39 bases long and in frame from the first base.

The rearranged chain carries TRBV7-2 and TRBJ2-1; the D gene could be either TRBD1 or TRBD2, each agreeing at 5 bases. Sample: CD4+ T cells from PBMCs cultured without peptide, taken before COVID-19 vaccination. This sequence originates from a human donor who had a prior SARS-CoV-2 infection. DNA sequence: TGTGCCAGCAGCCTGGGACCTGACAATGAGCAGTTCTTC. This sequence encodes CASSLGPDNEQFF.